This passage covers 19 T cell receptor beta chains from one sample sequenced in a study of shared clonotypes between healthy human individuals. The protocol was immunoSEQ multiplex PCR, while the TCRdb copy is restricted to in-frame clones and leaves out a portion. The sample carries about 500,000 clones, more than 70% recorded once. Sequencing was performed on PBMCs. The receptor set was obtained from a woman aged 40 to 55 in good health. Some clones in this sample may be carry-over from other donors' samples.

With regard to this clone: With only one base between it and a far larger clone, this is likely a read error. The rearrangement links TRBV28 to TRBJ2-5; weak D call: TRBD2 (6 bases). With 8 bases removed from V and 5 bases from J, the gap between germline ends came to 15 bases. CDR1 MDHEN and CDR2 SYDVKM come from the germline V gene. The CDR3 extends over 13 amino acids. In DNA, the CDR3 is TGTGCCAGCGGACAACTAGCAACGGAGACCCAGTACTTC. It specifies CASGQLATETQYF.

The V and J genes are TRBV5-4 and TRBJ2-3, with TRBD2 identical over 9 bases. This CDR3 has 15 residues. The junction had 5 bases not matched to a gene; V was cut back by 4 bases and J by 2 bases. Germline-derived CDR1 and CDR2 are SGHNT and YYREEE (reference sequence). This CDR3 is CASSLTSGFTDTQYF. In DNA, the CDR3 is TGTGCCAGCAGCCTGACTAGCGGCTTCACAGATACGCAGTATTTT. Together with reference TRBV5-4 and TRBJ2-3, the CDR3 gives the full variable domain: ETGVTQSPTHLIKTRGQQVTLRCSSQSGHNTVSWYQQALGQGPQFIFQYYREEENGRGNFPPRFSGLQFPNYSSELNVNALELDDSALYLCASSLTSGFTDTQYFGPGTRLTVL.

CDR3 nucleotide sequence: TGTGCCAGCTCACCCCTTCCCCTTGGGGCGGCTAATGAAAAACTGTTTTTT. Its protein product is CASSPLPLGAANEKLFF. The chain combines TRBV18 with TRBJ1-4; TRBD1 is a possible D gene (5 bases). The CDR3 has 17 residues. The ends were cut back, 3 bases at V and 3 bases at J, with 17 bases in the middle. CDR1 is KGHSH and CDR2 is LQKENI in the germline V gene.

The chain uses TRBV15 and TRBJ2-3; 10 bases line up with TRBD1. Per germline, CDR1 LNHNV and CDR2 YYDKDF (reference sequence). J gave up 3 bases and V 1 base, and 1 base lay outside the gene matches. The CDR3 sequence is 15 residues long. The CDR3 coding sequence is TGTGCCACCAGCAGAGCGGGACAGGGGACAGATACGCAGTATTTT. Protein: CATSRAGQGTDTQYF.

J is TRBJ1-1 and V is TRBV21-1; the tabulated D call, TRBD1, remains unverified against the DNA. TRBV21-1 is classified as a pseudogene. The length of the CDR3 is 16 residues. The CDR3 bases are TGTGCCAGCAGCAAAGCGGTGTCAGGGGGTAACACTGAAGCTTTCTTT. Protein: CASSKAVSGGNTEAFF.

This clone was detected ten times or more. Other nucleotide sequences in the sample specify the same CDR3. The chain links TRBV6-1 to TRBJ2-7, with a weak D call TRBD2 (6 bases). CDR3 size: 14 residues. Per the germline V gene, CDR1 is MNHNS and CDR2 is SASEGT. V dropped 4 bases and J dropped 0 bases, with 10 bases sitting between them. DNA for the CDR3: TGTGCCAGCAGTGTCGCCGGGGGCTCCTACGAGCAGTACTTC. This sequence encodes CASSVAGGSYEQYF.

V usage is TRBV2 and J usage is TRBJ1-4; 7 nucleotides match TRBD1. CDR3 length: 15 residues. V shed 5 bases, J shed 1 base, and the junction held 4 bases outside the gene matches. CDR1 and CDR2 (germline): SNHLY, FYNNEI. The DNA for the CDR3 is TGTGCCAGCAGTTCGCAGGGGGGAACTAATGAAAAACTGTTTTTT. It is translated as CASSSQGGTNEKLFF. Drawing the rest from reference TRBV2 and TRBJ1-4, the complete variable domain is EPEVTQTPSHQVTQMGQEVILRCVPISNHLYFYWYRQILGQKVEFLVSFYNNEISEKSEIFDDQFSVERPDGSNFTLKIRSTKLEDSAMYFCASSSQGGTNEKLFFGSGTQLSVL.

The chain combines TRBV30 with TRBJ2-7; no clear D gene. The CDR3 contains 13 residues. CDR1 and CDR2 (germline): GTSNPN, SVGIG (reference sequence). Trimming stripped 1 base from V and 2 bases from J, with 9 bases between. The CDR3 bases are TGTGCCTGGAGTGCCCTGATAGCCTACGAGCAGTACTTC. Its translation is CAWSALIAYEQYF.

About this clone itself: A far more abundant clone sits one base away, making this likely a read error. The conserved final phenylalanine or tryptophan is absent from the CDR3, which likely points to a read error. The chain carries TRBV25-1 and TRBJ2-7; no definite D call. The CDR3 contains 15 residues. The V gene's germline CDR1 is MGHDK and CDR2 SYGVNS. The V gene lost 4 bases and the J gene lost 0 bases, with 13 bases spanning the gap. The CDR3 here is CASSGPLENSYEQYL. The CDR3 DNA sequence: TGTGCCAGCAGTGGCCCCCTGGAGAACTCCTACGAGCAGTACCTC.

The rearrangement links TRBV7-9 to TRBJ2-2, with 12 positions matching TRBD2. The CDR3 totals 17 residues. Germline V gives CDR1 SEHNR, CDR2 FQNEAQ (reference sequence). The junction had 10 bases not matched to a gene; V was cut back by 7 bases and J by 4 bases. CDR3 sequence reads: CASTPLAGGPGTGELFF. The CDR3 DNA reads TGTGCCAGCACCCCTCTAGCGGGAGGGCCGGGCACCGGGGAGCTGTTTTTT.

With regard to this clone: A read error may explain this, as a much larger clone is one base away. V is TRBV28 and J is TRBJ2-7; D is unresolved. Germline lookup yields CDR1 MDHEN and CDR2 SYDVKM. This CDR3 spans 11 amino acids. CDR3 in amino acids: CVSSPLSEQYF. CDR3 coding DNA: TGTGTCAGCAGTCCCTTGTCCGAGCAGTACTTC. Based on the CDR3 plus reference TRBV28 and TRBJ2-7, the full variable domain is DVKVTQSSRYLVKRTGEKVFLECVQDMDHENMFWYRQDPGLGLRLIYFSYDVKMKEKGDIPEGYSVSREKKERFSLILESASTNQTSMYLCVSSPLSEQYFGPGTRLTVT.

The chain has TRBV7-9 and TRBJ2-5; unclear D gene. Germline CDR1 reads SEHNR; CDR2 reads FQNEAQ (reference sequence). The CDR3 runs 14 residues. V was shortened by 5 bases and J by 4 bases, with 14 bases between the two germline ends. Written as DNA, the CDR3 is TGTGCCAGCAGCCGGGCCTCTAGGATAGAGACCCAGTACTTC. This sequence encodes CASSRASRIETQYF.

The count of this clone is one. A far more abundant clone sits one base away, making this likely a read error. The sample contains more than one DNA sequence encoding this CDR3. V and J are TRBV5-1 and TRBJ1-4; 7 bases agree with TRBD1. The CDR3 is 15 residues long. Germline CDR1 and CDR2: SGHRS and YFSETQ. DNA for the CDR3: TGCGCCAGCAGCTTGGCGGGGACAGCTAACGAAAAACTGTTTTTT. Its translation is CASSLAGTANEKLFF. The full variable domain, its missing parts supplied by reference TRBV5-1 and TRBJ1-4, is KAGVTQTPRYLIKTRGQQVTLSCSPISGHRSVSWYQQTPGQGLQFLFEYFSETQRNKGNFPGRFSGRQFSNSRSEMNVSTLELGDSALYLCASSLAGTANEKLFFGSGTQLSVL.

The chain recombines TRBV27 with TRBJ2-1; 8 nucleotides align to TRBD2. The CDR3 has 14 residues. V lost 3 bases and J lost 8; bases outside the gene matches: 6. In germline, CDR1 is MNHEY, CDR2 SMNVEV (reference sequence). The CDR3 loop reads CASSLVLAEDEQFF. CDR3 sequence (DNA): TGTGCCAGCAGTTTGGTACTAGCGGAGGATGAGCAGTTCTTC.

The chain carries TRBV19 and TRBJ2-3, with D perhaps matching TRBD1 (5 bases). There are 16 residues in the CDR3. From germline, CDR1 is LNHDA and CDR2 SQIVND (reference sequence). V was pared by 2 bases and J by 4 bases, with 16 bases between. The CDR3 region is CASSILFQGFADTQYF. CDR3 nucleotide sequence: TGTGCCAGTAGTATACTGTTCCAGGGATTTGCAGATACGCAGTATTTT.

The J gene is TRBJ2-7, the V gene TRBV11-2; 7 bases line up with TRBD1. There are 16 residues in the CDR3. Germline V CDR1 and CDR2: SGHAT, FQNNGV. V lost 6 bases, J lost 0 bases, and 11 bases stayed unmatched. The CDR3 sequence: CASSPDRVGSSYEQYF. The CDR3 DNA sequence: TGTGCCAGCAGTCCTGACAGGGTAGGGAGCTCCTACGAGCAGTACTTC.

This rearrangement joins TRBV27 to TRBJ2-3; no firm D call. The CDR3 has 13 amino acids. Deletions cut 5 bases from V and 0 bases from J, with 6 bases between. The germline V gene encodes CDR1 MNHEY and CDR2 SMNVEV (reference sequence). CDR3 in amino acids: CASSPLSTDTQYF. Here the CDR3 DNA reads TGTGCCAGCAGTCCCCTTAGCACAGATACGCAGTATTTT.

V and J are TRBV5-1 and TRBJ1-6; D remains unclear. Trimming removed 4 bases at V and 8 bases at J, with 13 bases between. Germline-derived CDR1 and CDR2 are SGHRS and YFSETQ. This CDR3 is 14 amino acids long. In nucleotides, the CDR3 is TGCGCCAGCAGCCTCGACCGATCCGATTCACCCCTCCACTTT. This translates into CASSLDRSDSPLHF.

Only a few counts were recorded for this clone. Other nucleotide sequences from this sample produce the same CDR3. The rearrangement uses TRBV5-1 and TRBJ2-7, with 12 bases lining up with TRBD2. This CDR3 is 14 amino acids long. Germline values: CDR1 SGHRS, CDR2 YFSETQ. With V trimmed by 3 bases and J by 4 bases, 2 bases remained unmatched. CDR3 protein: CASSSTSGSYEQYF. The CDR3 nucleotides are TGCGCCAGCAGCTCGACTAGCGGGAGTTACGAGCAGTACTTC.